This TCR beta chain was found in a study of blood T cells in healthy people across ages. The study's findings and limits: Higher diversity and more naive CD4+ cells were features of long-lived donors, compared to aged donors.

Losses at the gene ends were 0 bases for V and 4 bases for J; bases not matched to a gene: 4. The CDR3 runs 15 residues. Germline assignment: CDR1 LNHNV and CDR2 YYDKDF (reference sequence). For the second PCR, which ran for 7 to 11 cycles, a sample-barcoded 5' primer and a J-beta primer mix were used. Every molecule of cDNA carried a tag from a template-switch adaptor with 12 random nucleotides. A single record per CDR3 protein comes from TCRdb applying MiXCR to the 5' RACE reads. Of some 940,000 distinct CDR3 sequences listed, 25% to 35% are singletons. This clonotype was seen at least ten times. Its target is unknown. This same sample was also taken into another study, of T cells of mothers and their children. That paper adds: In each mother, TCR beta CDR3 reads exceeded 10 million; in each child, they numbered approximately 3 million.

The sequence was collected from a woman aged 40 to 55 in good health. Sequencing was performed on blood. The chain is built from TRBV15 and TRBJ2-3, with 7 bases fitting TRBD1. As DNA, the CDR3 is TGTGCCACCAGCAGAGATCAAGGGGGCGCAGATACGCAGTATTTT. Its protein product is CATSRDQGGADTQYF.